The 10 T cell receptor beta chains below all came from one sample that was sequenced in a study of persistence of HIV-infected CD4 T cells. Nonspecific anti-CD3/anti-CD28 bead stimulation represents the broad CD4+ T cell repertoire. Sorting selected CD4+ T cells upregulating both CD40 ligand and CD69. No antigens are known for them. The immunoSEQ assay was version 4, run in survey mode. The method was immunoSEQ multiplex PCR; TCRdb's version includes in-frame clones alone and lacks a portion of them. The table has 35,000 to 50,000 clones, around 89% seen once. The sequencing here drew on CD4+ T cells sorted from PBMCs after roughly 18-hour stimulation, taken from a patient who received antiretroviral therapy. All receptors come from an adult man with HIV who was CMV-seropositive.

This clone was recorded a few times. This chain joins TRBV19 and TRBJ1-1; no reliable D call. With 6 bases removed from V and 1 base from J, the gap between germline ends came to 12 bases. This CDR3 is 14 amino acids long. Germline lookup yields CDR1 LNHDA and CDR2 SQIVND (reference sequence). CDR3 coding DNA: TGTGCCAGTAGGGAGGGTCCTAGGAACACTGAAGCTTTCTTT. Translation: CASREGPRNTEAFF.

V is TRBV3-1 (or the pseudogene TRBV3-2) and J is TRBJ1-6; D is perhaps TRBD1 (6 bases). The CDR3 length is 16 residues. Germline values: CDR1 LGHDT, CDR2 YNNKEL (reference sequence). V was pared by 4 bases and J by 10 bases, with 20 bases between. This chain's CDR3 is CASSPPSTGGKSPLHF. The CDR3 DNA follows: TGTGCCAGCAGCCCACCATCGACAGGCGGGAAATCACCCCTCCACTTT.

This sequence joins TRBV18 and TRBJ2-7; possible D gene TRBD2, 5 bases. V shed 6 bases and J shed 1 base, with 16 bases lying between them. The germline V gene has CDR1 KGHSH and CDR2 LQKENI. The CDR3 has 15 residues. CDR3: CASSFGGQGSYEQYF. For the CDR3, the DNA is TGTGCCAGCTCTTTTGGCGGGCAAGGGTCCTACGAGCAGTACTTC.

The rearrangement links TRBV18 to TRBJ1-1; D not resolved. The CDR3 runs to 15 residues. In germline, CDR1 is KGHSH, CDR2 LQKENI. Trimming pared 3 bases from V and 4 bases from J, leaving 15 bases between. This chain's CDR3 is CASSPRSGGSTEAFF. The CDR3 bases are TGTGCCAGCTCACCTCGATCGGGTGGTAGCACTGAAGCTTTCTTT.

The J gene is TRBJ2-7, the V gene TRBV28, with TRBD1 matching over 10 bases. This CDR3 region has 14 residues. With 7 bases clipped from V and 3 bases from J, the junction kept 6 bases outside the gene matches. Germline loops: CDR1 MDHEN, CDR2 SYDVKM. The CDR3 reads CASKSGTGDYEQYF. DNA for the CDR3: TGTGCCAGCAAATCCGGGACAGGGGACTACGAGCAGTACTTC.

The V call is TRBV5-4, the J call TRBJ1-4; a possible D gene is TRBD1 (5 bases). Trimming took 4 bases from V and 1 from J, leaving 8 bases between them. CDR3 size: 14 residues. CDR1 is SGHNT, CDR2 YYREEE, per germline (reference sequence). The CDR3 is CASSPGGTNEKLFF. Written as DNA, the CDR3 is TGTGCCAGCAGCCCGGGGGGAACTAATGAAAAACTGTTTTTT.

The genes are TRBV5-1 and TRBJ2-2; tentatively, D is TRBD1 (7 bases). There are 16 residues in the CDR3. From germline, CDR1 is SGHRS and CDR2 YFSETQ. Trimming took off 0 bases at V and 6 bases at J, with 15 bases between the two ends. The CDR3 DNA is TGCGCCAGCAGCTTGGGTGGAGGGGGCGCCGCCGGGGAGCTGTTTTTT. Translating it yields CASSLGGGGAAGELFF.

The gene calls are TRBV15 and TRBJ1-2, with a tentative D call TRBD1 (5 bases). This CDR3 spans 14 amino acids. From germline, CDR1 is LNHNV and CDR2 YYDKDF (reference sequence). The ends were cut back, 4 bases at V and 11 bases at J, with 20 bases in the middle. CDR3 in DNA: TGTGCCACCAGCATTGACTCCGGGACTACGGGTTACACCTTC. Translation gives CATSIDSGTTGYTF.

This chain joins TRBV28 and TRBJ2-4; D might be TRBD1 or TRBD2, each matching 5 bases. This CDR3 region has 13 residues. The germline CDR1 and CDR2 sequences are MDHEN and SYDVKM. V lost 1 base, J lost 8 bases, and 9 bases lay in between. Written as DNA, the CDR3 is TGTGCCAGCAGTTTATCGGGGCGAGACATTCAGTACTTC. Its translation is CASSLSGRDIQYF.

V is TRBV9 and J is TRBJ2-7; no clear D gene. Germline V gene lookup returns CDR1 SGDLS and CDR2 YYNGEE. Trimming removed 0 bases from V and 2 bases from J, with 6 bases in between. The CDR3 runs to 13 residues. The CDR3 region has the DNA TGTGCCAGCAGCGTAGACGGTACCTACGAGCAGTACTTC. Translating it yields CASSVDGTYEQYF. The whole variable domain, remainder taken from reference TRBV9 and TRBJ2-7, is DSGVTQTPKHLITATGQRVTLRCSPRSGDLSVYWYQQSLDQGLQFLIQYYNGEERAKGNILERFSAQQFPDLHSELNLSSLELGDSALYFCASSVDGTYEQYFGPGTRLTVT.